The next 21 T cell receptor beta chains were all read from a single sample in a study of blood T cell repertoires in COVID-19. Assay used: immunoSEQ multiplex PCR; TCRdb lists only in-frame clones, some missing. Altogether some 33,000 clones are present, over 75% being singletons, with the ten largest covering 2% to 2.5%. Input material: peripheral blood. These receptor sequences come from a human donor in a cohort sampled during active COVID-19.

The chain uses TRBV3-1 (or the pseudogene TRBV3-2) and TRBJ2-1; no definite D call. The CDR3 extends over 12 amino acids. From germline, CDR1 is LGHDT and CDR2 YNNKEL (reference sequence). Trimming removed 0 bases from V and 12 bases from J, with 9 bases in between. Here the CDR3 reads CASSQDLLSQFF. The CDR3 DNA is TGTGCCAGCAGCCAAGATTTGCTATCGCAGTTCTTC.

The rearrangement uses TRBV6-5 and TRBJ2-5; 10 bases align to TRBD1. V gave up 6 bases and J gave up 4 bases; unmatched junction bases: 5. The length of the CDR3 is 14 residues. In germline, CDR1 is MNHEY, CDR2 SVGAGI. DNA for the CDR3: TGTGCCAGCAGCCCACGGACAGGGGGAGAGACCCAGTACTTC. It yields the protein CASSPRTGGETQYF.

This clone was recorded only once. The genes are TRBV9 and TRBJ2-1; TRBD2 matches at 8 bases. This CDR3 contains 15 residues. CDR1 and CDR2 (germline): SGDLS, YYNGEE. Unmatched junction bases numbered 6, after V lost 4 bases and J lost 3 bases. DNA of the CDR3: TGTGCCAGCAGCTCCTCGGGGACTAGCTACAATGAGCAGTTCTTC. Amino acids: CASSSSGTSYNEQFF.

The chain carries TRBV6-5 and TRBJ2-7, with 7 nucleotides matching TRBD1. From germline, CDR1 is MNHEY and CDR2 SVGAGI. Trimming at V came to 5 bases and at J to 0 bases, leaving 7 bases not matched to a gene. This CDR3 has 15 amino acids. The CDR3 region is CASSPGRGYSYEQYF. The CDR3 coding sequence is TGTGCCAGCAGTCCCGGCAGGGGGTACTCCTACGAGCAGTACTTC.

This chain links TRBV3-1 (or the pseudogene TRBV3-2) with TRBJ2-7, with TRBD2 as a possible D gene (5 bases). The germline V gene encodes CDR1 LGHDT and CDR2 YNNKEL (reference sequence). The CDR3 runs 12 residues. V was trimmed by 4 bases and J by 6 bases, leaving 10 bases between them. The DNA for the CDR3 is TGTGCCAGCAGCCTCCGAGCGGCCGAGCAGTACTTC. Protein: CASSLRAAEQYF.

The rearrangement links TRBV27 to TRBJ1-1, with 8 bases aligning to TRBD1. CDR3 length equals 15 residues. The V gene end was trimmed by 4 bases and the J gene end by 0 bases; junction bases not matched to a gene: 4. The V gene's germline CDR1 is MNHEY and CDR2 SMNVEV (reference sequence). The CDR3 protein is CASSWTGPMNTEAFF. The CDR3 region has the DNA TGTGCCAGCAGTTGGACAGGGCCTATGAACACTGAAGCTTTCTTT.

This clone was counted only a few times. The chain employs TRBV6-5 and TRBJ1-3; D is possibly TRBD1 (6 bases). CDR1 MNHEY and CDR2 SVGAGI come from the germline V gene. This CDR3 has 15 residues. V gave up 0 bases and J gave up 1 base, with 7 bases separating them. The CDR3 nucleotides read TGTGCCAGCAGTTACTCGGGGACATCTGGAAACACCATATATTTT. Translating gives CASSYSGTSGNTIYF.

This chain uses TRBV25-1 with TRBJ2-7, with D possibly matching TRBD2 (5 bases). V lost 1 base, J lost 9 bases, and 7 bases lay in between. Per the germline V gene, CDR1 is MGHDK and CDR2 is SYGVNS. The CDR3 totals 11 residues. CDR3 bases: TGTGCCAGCAGTGAATTGGCGGGGCAGTACTTC. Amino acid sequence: CASSELAGQYF.

In DNA, the CDR3 is TGTGCCAGCAGCCCCAAGCGGGGGGGCTACAATGAGCAGTTCTTC. This sequence encodes CASSPKRGGYNEQFF. The V and J genes are TRBV3-1 (or the pseudogene TRBV3-2) and TRBJ2-1, with 10 bases aligning to TRBD2. Per the germline V gene, CDR1 is LGHDT and CDR2 is YNNKEL (reference sequence). The CDR3 is made up of 15 amino acids. V was clipped by 4 bases and J by 3 bases; unmatched bases: 3.

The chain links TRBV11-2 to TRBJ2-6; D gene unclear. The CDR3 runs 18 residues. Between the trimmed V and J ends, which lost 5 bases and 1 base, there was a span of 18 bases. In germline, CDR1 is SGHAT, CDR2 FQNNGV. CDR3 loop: CASSHDALAASGANVLTF. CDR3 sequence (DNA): TGTGCCAGCAGCCACGACGCACTCGCGGCTTCTGGGGCCAACGTCCTGACTTTC.

CDR3 sequence reads: CASSAPGLATDTQYF. Here the CDR3 DNA reads TGTGCCAGCAGCGCCCCGGGACTAGCTACAGATACGCAGTATTTT. The chain couples TRBV3-1 (or the pseudogene TRBV3-2) to TRBJ2-3, with 9 bases matching TRBD2. Germline V gene lookup returns CDR1 LGHDT and CDR2 YNNKEL (reference sequence). J lost 3 bases, V lost 5 bases, and 6 bases had no gene match. This CDR3 is 15 amino acids long.

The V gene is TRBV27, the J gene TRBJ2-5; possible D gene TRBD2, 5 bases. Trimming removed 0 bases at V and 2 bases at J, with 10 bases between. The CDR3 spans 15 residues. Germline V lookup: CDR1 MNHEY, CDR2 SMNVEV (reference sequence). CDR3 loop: CASSLSIAGQETQYF. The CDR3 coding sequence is TGTGCCAGCAGTTTATCGATCGCGGGTCAAGAGACCCAGTACTTC.

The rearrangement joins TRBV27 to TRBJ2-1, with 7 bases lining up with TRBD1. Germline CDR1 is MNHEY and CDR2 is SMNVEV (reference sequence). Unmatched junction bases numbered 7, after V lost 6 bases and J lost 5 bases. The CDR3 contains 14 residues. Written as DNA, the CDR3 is TGTGCCAGCAGCGAGGGGGCTCCTCACAATGAGCAGTTCTTC. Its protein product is CASSEGAPHNEQFF.

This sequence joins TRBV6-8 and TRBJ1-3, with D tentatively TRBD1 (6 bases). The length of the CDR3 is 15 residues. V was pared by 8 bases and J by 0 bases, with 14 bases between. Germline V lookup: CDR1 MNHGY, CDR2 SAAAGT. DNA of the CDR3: TGTGCCAGCGATTCGCGAGGGGGCTCTGGAAACACCATATATTTT. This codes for CASDSRGGSGNTIYF.

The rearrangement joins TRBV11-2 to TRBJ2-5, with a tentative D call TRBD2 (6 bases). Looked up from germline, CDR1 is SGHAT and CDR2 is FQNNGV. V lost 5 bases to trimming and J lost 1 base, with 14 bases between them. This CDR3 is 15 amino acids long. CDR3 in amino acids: CASSPRLRGQETQYF. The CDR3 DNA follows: TGTGCCAGCAGCCCCCGCTTGCGGGGCCAAGAGACCCAGTACTTC.

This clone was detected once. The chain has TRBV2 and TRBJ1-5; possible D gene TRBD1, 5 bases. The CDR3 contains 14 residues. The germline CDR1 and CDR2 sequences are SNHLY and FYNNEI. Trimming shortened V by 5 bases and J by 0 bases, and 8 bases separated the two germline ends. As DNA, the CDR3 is TGTGCCAGCAGTACGACAGATAGCAATCAGCCCCAGCATTTT. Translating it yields CASSTTDSNQPQHF. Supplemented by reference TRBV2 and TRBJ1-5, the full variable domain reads EPEVTQTPSHQVTQMGQEVILRCVPISNHLYFYWYRQILGQKVEFLVSFYNNEISEKSEIFDDQFSVERPDGSNFTLKIRSTKLEDSAMYFCASSTTDSNQPQHFGDGTRLSIL.

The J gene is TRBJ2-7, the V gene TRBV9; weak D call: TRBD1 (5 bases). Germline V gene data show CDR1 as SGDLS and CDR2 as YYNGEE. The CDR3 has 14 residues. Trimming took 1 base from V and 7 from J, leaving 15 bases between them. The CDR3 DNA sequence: TGTGCCAGCAGCGTATCGAGCAGGGCAAGAGAGCAGTACTTC. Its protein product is CASSVSSRAREQYF.

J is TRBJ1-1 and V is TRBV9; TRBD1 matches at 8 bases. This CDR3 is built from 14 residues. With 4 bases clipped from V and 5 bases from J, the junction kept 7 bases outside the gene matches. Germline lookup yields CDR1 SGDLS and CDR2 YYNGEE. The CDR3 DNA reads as TGTGCCAGCAGCAAACAGGGGGGAGGGACTGAAGCTTTCTTT. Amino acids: CASSKQGGGTEAFF.

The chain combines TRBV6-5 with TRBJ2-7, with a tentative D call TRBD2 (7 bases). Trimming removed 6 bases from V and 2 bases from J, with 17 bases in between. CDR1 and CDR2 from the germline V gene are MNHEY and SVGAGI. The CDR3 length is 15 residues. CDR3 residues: CASSVRAGATYEQYF. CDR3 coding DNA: TGTGCCAGCAGCGTTAGGGCGGGGGCGACCTACGAGCAGTACTTC.

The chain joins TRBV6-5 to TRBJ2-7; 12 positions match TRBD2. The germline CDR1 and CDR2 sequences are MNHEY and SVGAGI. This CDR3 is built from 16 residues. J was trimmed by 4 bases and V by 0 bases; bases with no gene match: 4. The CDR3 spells CASSYSGLAGGYEQYF. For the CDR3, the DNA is TGTGCCAGCAGTTACTCCGGGCTAGCGGGGGGGTACGAGCAGTACTTC.

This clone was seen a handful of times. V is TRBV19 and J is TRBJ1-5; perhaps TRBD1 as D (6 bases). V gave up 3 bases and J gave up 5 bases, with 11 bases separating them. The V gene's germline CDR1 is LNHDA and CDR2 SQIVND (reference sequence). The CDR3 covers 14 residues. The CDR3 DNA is TGTGCCAGTAGTATCAGGGGCCCTCATCAGCCCCAGCATTTT. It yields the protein CASSIRGPHQPQHF.